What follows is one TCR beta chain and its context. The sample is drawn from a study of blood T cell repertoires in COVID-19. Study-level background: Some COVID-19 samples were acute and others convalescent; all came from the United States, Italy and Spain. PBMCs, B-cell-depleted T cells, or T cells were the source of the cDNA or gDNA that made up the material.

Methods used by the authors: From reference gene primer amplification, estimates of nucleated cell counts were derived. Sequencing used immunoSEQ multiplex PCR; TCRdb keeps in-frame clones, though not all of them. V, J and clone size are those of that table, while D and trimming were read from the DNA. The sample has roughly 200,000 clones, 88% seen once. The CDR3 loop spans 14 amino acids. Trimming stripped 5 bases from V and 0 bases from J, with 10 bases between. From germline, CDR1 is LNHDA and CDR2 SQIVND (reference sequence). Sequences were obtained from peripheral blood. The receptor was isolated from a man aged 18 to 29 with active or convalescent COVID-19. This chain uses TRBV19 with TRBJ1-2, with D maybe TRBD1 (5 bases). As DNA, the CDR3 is TGTGCCAGTAGTTTGACGGGGGCTAACTATGGCTACACCTTC. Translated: CASSLTGANYGYTF. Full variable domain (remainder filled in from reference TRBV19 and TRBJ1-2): DGGITQSPKYLFRKEGQNVTLSCEQNLNHDAMYWYRQDPGQGLRLIYYSQIVNDFQKGDIAEGYSVSREKKESFPLTVTSAQKNPTAFYLCASSLTGANYGYTFGSGTRLTVV.